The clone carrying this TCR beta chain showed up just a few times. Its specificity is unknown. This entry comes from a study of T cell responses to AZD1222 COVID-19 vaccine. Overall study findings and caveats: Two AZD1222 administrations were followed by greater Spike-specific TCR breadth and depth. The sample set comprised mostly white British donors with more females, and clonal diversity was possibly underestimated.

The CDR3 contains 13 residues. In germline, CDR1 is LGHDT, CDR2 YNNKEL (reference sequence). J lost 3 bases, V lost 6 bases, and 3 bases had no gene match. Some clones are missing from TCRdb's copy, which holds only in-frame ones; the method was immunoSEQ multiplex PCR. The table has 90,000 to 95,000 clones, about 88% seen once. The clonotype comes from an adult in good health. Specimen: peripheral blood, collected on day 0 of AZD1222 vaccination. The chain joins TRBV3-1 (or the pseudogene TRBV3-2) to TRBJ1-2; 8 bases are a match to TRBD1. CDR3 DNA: TGTGCCAGCAGTGAGGACAGGGACTATGGCTACACCTTC. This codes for CASSEDRDYGYTF.